The rows below give T cell receptor beta chains drawn from one sample of a study of PD-1 blockade in classical Hodgkin lymphoma. Measured with immunoSEQ multiplex PCR; TCRdb has only the in-frame clones, and not every one. This table holds some 41,000 clones, roughly 72% found once. The sample consisted of peripheral blood mononuclear cells (PBMCs), taken before the second cycle of nivolumab. The receptors were sampled from a human donor with classical Hodgkin lymphoma. CDR3s include the opening cysteine and the closing phenylalanine or tryptophan. The D gene is left open where the match is weak. Size is stated for part of the rows, as once, few or many counts, or as a class when the clone is expanded.

TRBV9	TRBJ2-7	NA	TRBD1	CASSVEGAATYEQYF	TGTGCCAGCAGCGTAGAGGGGGCAGCCACCTACGAGCAGTACTTC
TRBV5-1	TRBJ2-5	NA	NA	CASSPGGLGETQYF	TGCGCCAGCAGCCCCGGGGGGCTCGGAGAGACCCAGTACTTC
TRBV20-1	TRBJ2-1	few	NA	CSALWGNEQFF	TGCAGTGCTTTATGGGGGAATGAGCAGTTCTTC
TRBV5-6	TRBJ2-5	NA	NA	CASSFRKETQYF	TGTGCCAGCAGCTTCCGCAAAGAGACCCAGTACTTC
TRBV16	TRBJ2-7	NA	NA	CASSQISSYEQYF	TGTGCCAGCAGCCAAATCAGCTCCTACGAGCAGTACTTC
TRBV6-6	TRBJ2-7	NA	NA	CASSSRAGSSEQYF	TGTGCCAGCAGTTCTAGGGCCGGATCTTCGGAGCAGTACTTC
TRBV7-8	TRBJ2-1	medium-sized	TRBD2	CASSLGLAGGGGDNEQFF	TGTGCCAGCAGCCTGGGACTAGCGGGAGGGGGAGGGGACAATGAGCAGTTCTTC
TRBV9	TRBJ1-1	few	NA	CASSFRSYTEAFF	TGTGCCAGCAGCTTCAGGTCTTACACTGAAGCTTTCTTT
TRBV9	TRBJ2-2	NA	TRBD2	CASSAEAGLASGELFF	TGTGCCAGCAGCGCCGAAGCGGGACTAGCGAGCGGGGAGCTGTTTTTT
TRBV29-1	TRBJ2-7	NA	NA	CSVREGGGEQYF	TGCAGCGTTCGAGAGGGGGGCGGCGAGCAGTACTTC
TRBV19	TRBJ1-1	NA	NA	CASSIDPDLNTEAFF	TGTGCCAGTAGTATAGATCCAGATTTGAACACTGAAGCTTTCTTT
TRBV4-2	TRBJ2-3	NA	NA	CATGESTDTQYF	TGTGCCACGGGGGAATCCACAGATACGCAGTATTTT
TRBV10-2	TRBJ1-2	few	NA	CASGGRVGGGYTF	TGCGCCAGCGGTGGGAGGGTCGGAGGCGGCTACACCTTC
TRBV27	TRBJ2-5	NA	NA	CASKIQETQYF	TGTGCCAGCAAGATCCAAGAGACCCAGTACTTC
TRBV18	TRBJ1-1	NA	TRBD1	CASSLTGQGGDTEAFF	TGTGCCAGCTCACTGACGGGACAGGGGGGGGACACTGAAGCTTTCTTT
TRBV28	TRBJ1-2	NA	NA	CASRVGNYNYGYTF	TGTGCCAGCAGGGTAGGAAATTATAACTATGGCTACACCTTC
TRBV4-3	TRBJ1-1	NA	NA	CASSQEGWAVNTEAFF	TGCGCCAGCAGCCAAGAGGGGTGGGCGGTGAACACTGAAGCTTTCTTT
TRBV7-2	TRBJ2-3	NA	NA	CASSLATTSTDTQYF	TGTGCCAGCAGCTTAGCAACTACCAGCACAGATACGCAGTATTTT
TRBV2	TRBJ2-7	NA	TRBD1	CASSDPDRAPYEQYF	TGTGCCAGCAGTGACCCGGACAGGGCCCCCTACGAGCAGTACTTC
TRBV27	TRBJ2-1	NA	TRBD2	CASRATGTSGKDEQFF	TGTGCCAGCAGAGCAACCGGGACTAGCGGGAAAGATGAGCAGTTCTTC
TRBV7-2	TRBJ1-3	NA	NA	CASSFLSAVGGNTIYF	TGTGCCAGCAGCTTCTTATCGGCGGTCGGTGGAAACACCATATATTTT
TRBV4-3	TRBJ1-1	few	NA	CASSPGKTGNEAFF	TGCGCCAGCAGCCCAGGAAAAACAGGGAATGAAGCTTTCTTT
TRBV28	TRBJ2-3	NA	TRBD1	CASSSLDRVGSDTQYF	TGTGCCAGCAGTTCCCTCGACAGGGTGGGATCAGATACGCAGTATTTT
TRBV7-2	TRBJ2-1	NA	NA	CASSLGSYRDEQFF	TGTGCCAGCAGCTTAGGGTCCTATCGGGATGAGCAGTTCTTC
TRBV2	TRBJ1-1	NA	NA	CASSLTPEAFF	TGTGCCAGCAGCCTGACACCTGAAGCTTTCTTT
TRBV11-3	TRBJ1-2	NA	NA	CASSGRSYGYTF	TGTGCCAGCAGCGGACGGAGCTATGGCTACACCTTC
TRBV10-1	TRBJ2-1	NA	NA	CASSESGIFDEQFF	TGCGCCAGCAGTGAGTCAGGAATATTCGATGAGCAGTTCTTC
TRBV7-3	TRBJ2-5	few	TRBD2	CASSLLADQETQYF	TGTGCCAGCAGCTTACTAGCGGACCAAGAGACCCAGTACTTC
TRBV9	TRBJ1-5	few	NA	CASSARQFSNQPQHF	TGTGCCAGCAGCGCCCGACAGTTTAGCAATCAGCCCCAGCATTTT
TRBV6-6	TRBJ1-2	NA	NA	CASSPTGSSGYTF	TGTGCCAGCAGTCCAACAGGCAGTAGTGGCTACACCTTC
TRBV7-2	TRBJ1-1	NA	NA	CASSLMGLLTEAFF	TGTGCCAGCAGCCTAATGGGACTGCTCACTGAAGCTTTCTTT
TRBV4-1	TRBJ1-3	once	NA	CASSQDLGARGAGNTIYF	TGCGCCAGCAGCCAAGATTTGGGGGCCCGAGGGGCTGGAAACACCATATATTTT
TRBV9	TRBJ1-3	once	NA	CASSVEGNGISGNTIYF	TGTGCCAGCAGCGTAGAGGGGAACGGAATCTCTGGAAACACCATATATTTT
TRBV5-1	TRBJ2-1	NA	NA	CASNLGLGLDNEQFF	TGCGCCAGCAACTTGGGCCTCGGACTCGACAATGAGCAGTTCTTC
TRBV13	TRBJ2-1	NA	NA	CASSLVGGENEQFF	TGTGCCAGCAGCTTAGTAGGGGGGGAGAATGAGCAGTTCTTC
TRBV19	TRBJ1-5	NA	NA	CAISHRGLPQHF	TGTGCCATCTCCCATAGAGGGCTGCCCCAGCATTTT